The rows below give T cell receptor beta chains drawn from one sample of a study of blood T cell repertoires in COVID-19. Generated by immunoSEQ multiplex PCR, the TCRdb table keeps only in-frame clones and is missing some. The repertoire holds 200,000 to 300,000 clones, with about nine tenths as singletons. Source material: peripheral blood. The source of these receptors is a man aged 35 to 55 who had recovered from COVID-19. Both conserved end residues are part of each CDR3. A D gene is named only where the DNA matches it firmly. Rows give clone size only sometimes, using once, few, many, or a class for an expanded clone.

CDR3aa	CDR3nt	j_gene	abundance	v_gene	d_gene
CASSLGVRGNEQYF	TGTGCCAGCAGCTTAGGGGTACGGGGTAACGAGCAGTACTTC	TRBJ2-7	once	TRBV7-2	NA
CASSQSDRGSGYTF	TGCGCCAGCAGCCAATCGGACAGGGGGAGTGGCTACACCTTC	TRBJ1-2	NA	TRBV4-1	TRBD1
CASSLSPTHYGYTF	TGTGCCAGCAGTTTATCACCTACCCACTATGGCTACACCTTC	TRBJ1-2	NA	TRBV27	NA
CASSPTSEITGELFF	TGCGCCAGCAGTCCGACTAGCGAGATCACCGGGGAGCTGTTTTTT	TRBJ2-2	NA	TRBV10-1	TRBD2
CASSFAGNTEAFF	TGTGCCAGCAGCTTCGCAGGGAACACTGAAGCTTTCTTT	TRBJ1-1	NA	TRBV5-5	NA
CASSLVAAYQETQYF	TGCGCCAGCAGCTTGGTTGCAGCGTACCAAGAGACCCAGTACTTC	TRBJ2-5	NA	TRBV5-1	NA
CSVVNSGERTDTQYF	TGCAGCGTAGTGAATAGCGGGGAACGCACAGATACGCAGTATTTT	TRBJ2-3	NA	TRBV29-1	TRBD2
CASSALAGANTGELFF	TGTGCCAGTAGTGCCCTGGCGGGAGCCAACACCGGGGAGCTGTTTTTT	TRBJ2-2	NA	TRBV19	TRBD2
CASRASTYEQYF	TGTGCCAGTAGGGCTAGCACCTACGAGCAGTACTTC	TRBJ2-7	NA	TRBV19	NA
CASSFRGTGKDTQYF	TGTGCCAGCAGTTTTAGGGGTACGGGCAAAGATACGCAGTATTTT	TRBJ2-3	NA	TRBV27	NA
CASSQGQGQGETQYF	TGCGCCAGCAGCCAAGGACAGGGCCAGGGAGAGACCCAGTACTTC	TRBJ2-5	NA	TRBV4-3	TRBD1
CASSSGGRNYGYTF	TGTGCCAGCTCGAGCGGGGGGCGAAACTATGGCTACACCTTC	TRBJ1-2	NA	TRBV18	NA
CASSLQGANYGYTF	TGTGCCAGCAGTTTGCAGGGTGCTAACTATGGCTACACCTTC	TRBJ1-2	NA	TRBV27	NA
CASSLGHGSEQYF	TGCGCCAGCAGCTTGGGACACGGGAGCGAGCAGTACTTC	TRBJ2-7	NA	TRBV5-1	NA
CASGAGTSRSWERDEQYF	TGTGCCTCCGGGGCGGGGACTAGCCGGAGTTGGGAACGGGACGAGCAGTACTTC	TRBJ2-7	NA	TRBV24-1	TRBD2
CASSDSGNTDTQYF	TGTGCCAGCAGCGATAGCGGGAACACAGATACGCAGTATTTT	TRBJ2-3	NA	TRBV7-3	TRBD2
CASSLDRGSYNEQFF	TGTGCCAGCAGCTTGGACAGAGGGTCCTACAATGAGCAGTTCTTC	TRBJ2-1	once	TRBV5-4	NA
CSGKRGGSGEKLFF	TGCAGCGGGAAACGCGGGGGGAGTGGTGAAAAACTGTTTTTT	TRBJ1-4	NA	TRBV29-1	NA
CASSSTGELFF	TGTGCCAGCAGCTCGACCGGGGAGCTGTTTTTT	TRBJ2-2	NA	TRBV7-9	NA
CASSLVSNNEQFF	TGTGCCAGCAGTTTGGTCAGTAACAATGAGCAGTTCTTC	TRBJ2-1	NA	TRBV27	NA